The 13 T cell receptor beta chains given below trace back to one sample, sequenced in a study of CD8+ T cells in alopecia areata. cDNA reverse transcribed from extracted RNA served as the sequencing template. Clones were sequenced by immunoSEQ multiplex PCR, and TCRdb holds only the in-frame ones, with some missing. This sample has roughly 220,000 clones; 35% to 40% occur once, and the top ten carry roughly 0.5%. Treatment specified: oral pan-JAK inhibitor, 5-10 mg twice daily. The sequencing here drew on CD4+ T cells sorted from blood, taken around week 31, from a patient treated with tofacitinib. The receptors shown here come from a human donor with alopecia areata.

The chain employs TRBV30 and TRBJ2-1; possible D gene TRBD2, 6 bases. Trimming shortened V by 8 bases and J by 6 bases, and 23 bases separated the two germline ends. This CDR3 comprises 15 residues. Germline values: CDR1 GTSNPN, CDR2 SVGIG (reference sequence). The DNA of the CDR3 is TGTGCCAGGGCGGGGCCTCCAGGTTCTCCCAATGAGCAGTTCTTC. Protein: CARAGPPGSPNEQFF.

The rearrangement uses TRBV28 and TRBJ2-7; tentatively, D is TRBD1 (5 bases). Per germline, CDR1 MDHEN and CDR2 SYDVKM. There are 16 residues in the CDR3. Trimming shortened V by 1 base and J by 2 bases, and 15 bases separated the two germline ends. The DNA of the CDR3 is TGTGCCAGCAGTTTATACTGGGGCAGGGAAACCTACGAGCAGTACTTC. Amino acids: CASSLYWGRETYEQYF.

The sample holds one count of this clone. The chain has TRBV27 and TRBJ1-1; no firm D call. The germline gives CDR1 MNHEY, CDR2 SMNVEV (reference sequence). The V end was cut by 1 base, the J end by 9 bases, with 9 bases between. The CDR3 extends over 12 amino acids. Here the CDR3 reads CASSLWSGKAFF. The DNA for the CDR3 is TGTGCCAGCAGTTTATGGTCGGGGAAAGCTTTCTTT.

This sequence joins TRBV14 and TRBJ2-2, with TRBD2 matching 9 bases. CDR1 and CDR2 from the germline V gene are SGHDN and FVKESK. Germline trimming cut 1 base from V and 6 bases from J; bases unmatched to any gene: 6. CDR3 length: 16 residues. The CDR3 spells CASSQAGGRAAGELFF. The CDR3 DNA is TGTGCCAGCAGCCAAGCTGGCGGGAGGGCCGCCGGGGAGCTGTTTTTT.

This clone was seen only a few times. This chain connects TRBV19 to TRBJ1-5, with a weak D call TRBD1 (6 bases). The CDR3 is 16 amino acids. Germline lookup yields CDR1 LNHDA and CDR2 SQIVND (reference sequence). Trimming pared 3 bases from V and 1 base from J, leaving 13 bases between. The CDR3 DNA sequence: TGTGCCAGTAGTATGTTATCCAGGGGCAGCAATCAGCCCCAGCATTTT. Protein product: CASSMLSRGSNQPQHF. The complete variable domain, with remaining parts taken from reference TRBV19 and TRBJ1-5, reads DGGITQSPKYLFRKEGQNVTLSCEQNLNHDAMYWYRQDPGQGLRLIYYSQIVNDFQKGDIAEGYSVSREKKESFPLTVTSAQKNPTAFYLCASSMLSRGSNQPQHFGDGTRLSIL.

V usage is TRBV7-2 and J usage is TRBJ2-7; D possibly matches TRBD1 or TRBD2 (5 bases each). The V end was cut by 5 bases, the J end by 3 bases, with 17 bases between. The CDR3 spans 15 residues. Germline V lookup: CDR1 SGHTA, CDR2 FQGNSA. The CDR3 coding sequence is TGTGCCAGCAGCAGAGACCGGGACCGCATCTACGAGCAGTACTTC. Residues: CASSRDRDRIYEQYF.

The chain uses TRBV15 and TRBJ2-1, with 12 bases lining up with TRBD2. This CDR3 comprises 18 residues. Germline-derived CDR1 and CDR2 are LNHNV and YYDKDF (reference sequence). V was pared by 5 bases and J by 2 bases, with 10 bases of the junction left unmatched. The CDR3 DNA sequence: TGTGCCACCAGCCTCGCGACTAGCGGGAGTGGGGCCTACAATGAGCAGTTCTTC. Protein: CATSLATSGSGAYNEQFF.

The genes are TRBV9 and TRBJ2-1; 8 bases fit TRBD2. The trim removed 0 bases at V and 6 bases at J, leaving 11 bases unmatched. The germline CDR1 and CDR2 sequences are SGDLS and YYNGEE. The CDR3 length is 17 residues. The CDR3 here is CASSVEARGATLNEQFF. For the CDR3, the DNA is TGTGCCAGCAGCGTAGAGGCGCGGGGGGCCACCCTCAATGAGCAGTTCTTC.

This chain links TRBV9 with TRBJ2-5; the D call may be TRBD1 or TRBD2 (6 bases each). V was trimmed by 1 base and J by 5 bases, leaving 12 bases between them. Germline V CDR1 and CDR2: SGDLS, YYNGEE. This CDR3 spans 14 amino acids. CDR3 coding DNA: TGTGCCAGCAGCGTAATGGGGGCGGGGGAGACCCAGTACTTC. Amino acid sequence: CASSVMGAGETQYF.

A few counts support this clone. The chain couples TRBV7-9 to TRBJ2-7; D unclear. Trimming pared 1 base from V and 3 bases from J, leaving 13 bases between. The germline gives CDR1 SEHNR, CDR2 FQNEAQ (reference sequence). The CDR3 sequence is 15 residues long. The CDR3 nucleotides are TGTGCCAGCAGCTTAGGAGTGCCAGGAATCTACGAGCAGTACTTC. Translating gives CASSLGVPGIYEQYF.

The chain links TRBV7-2 to TRBJ2-7; 8 bases fit TRBD2. The CDR3 loop spans 16 amino acids. Germline CDR1 reads SGHTA; CDR2 reads FQGNSA. The junction had 6 bases not matched to a gene; V was cut back by 2 bases and J by 0 bases. CDR3 nucleotide sequence: TGTGCCAGCAGCTTACGACCGGGACTAGACTCCTACGAGCAGTACTTC. It yields the protein CASSLRPGLDSYEQYF.

The chain couples TRBV27 to TRBJ2-1; weak D call: TRBD1 (5 bases). Germline loops: CDR1 MNHEY, CDR2 SMNVEV (reference sequence). Trimming took off 6 bases at V and 5 bases at J, with 14 bases between the two ends. This CDR3 has 14 residues. The CDR3 spells CASRGIKGHNEQFF. DNA for the CDR3: TGTGCCAGCAGGGGGATCAAGGGGCACAATGAGCAGTTCTTC.

The rearrangement uses TRBV25-1 and TRBJ1-2; D is uncertain. The CDR3 is 12 amino acids. The ends were cut back, 3 bases at V and 4 bases at J, with 6 bases in the middle. CDR1 and CDR2 from the germline V gene are MGHDK and SYGVNS. The CDR3 bases are TGTGCCAGCAGTGAGGGTATCTATGGCTACACCTTC. Translation: CASSEGIYGYTF.